Each of the 24 T cell receptor beta chains below was sequenced from the same sample in a study of blood T cell repertoires in COVID-19. The table came from immunoSEQ multiplex PCR; TCRdb's copy has only in-frame clones and leaves some out. The sample lists about 250,000 clones; approximately 79% were seen once. Sequencing input: peripheral blood. These receptors were taken from a woman aged 40-49 years with active or convalescent COVID-19.

The chain uses TRBV28 and TRBJ2-1; 10 bases align to TRBD2. CDR1 and CDR2 (germline): MDHEN, SYDVKM. This CDR3 comprises 16 residues. V shed 5 bases, J shed 1 base, and the junction held 5 bases outside the gene matches. The DNA of the CDR3 is TGTGCCAGCAGTCAAGTAGCGGGGGGTTCCTACAATGAGCAGTTCTTC. This gives the protein CASSQVAGGSYNEQFF.

This clone was picked up one time. The chain has TRBV28 and TRBJ2-1; no clear D. The V and J ends lost 8 bases and 2 bases respectively, with 7 bases between them. The CDR3 length is 12 residues. Germline V CDR1 and CDR2: MDHEN, SYDVKM. The CDR3 region is CASLTAYNEQFF. CDR3 sequence (DNA): TGTGCCAGCCTGACTGCCTACAATGAGCAGTTCTTC.

The chain has TRBV29-1 and TRBJ2-3; D unresolved. Germline V gene sequence: CDR1 SQVTM, CDR2 ANQGSEA. V was trimmed by 0 bases and J by 0 bases, leaving 4 bases between them. This CDR3 is 13 amino acids long. This chain's CDR3 is CSVEDGSTDTQYF. Here the CDR3 DNA reads TGCAGCGTTGAAGACGGGAGCACAGATACGCAGTATTTT.

The chain has TRBV28 and TRBJ1-5, with 7 bases matching TRBD1. V lost 2 bases and J lost 0; bases outside the gene matches: 4. Germline V gene data show CDR1 as MDHEN and CDR2 as SYDVKM. CDR3 length equals 16 residues. In DNA form, the CDR3 reads TGTGCCAGCAGTTTACCAAGACAGGGTAGCAATCAGCCCCAGCATTTT. Its translation: CASSLPRQGSNQPQHF.

The genes are TRBV18 and TRBJ2-3, with 7 bases matching TRBD2. The CDR3 covers 14 residues. Germline V gives CDR1 KGHSH, CDR2 LQKENI. The V segment lost 3 bases and the J segment 2 bases; nucleotides outside the gene matches: 2. As DNA, the CDR3 is TGTGCCAGCTCACCGAGCGGGGTCACAGATACGCAGTATTTT. This codes for CASSPSGVTDTQYF.

The chain is built from TRBV10-1 and TRBJ2-7; 8 bases match TRBD1. The V segment lost 2 bases and the J segment 2 bases; nucleotides outside the gene matches: 5. The CDR3 is 15 residues long. The germline CDR1 and CDR2 sequences are WNHNN and SYGVQD (reference sequence). The CDR3 DNA is TGCGCCAGCAGTGAGGGGACAGGAGCCGCCTACGAGCAGTACTTC. It encodes CASSEGTGAAYEQYF.

This sequence joins TRBV2 and TRBJ2-3; D unclear. The CDR3 loop spans 15 amino acids. Between the trimmed V and J ends, which lost 3 bases and 0 bases, there was a span of 10 bases. Germline V lookup: CDR1 SNHLY, CDR2 FYNNEI. Written as DNA, the CDR3 is TGTGCCAGCAGTGATGCGGCTACTAGCACAGATACGCAGTATTTT. Translation gives CASSDAATSTDTQYF.

In its sample, this clone was seen once. J is TRBJ1-3 and V is TRBV6-1; 11 nucleotides align to TRBD1. The CDR3 is 18 amino acids. J gave up 0 bases and V 3 bases, and 7 bases lay outside the gene matches. The germline CDR1 and CDR2 sequences are MNHNS and SASEGT. The CDR3 region is CASSDGQGAHVSGNTIYF. The CDR3 DNA follows: TGTGCCAGCAGTGACGGACAGGGGGCTCACGTCTCTGGAAACACCATATATTTT.

The rearrangement links TRBV11-2 to TRBJ1-1, with 7 bases identical to TRBD1. Germline loops: CDR1 SGHAT, CDR2 FQNNGV. This CDR3 is 18 amino acids long. Trimming cost V 5 bases and J 0 bases; bases outside gene matches: 15. The CDR3 is CASSARQGTRYMNTEAFF. CDR3 coding DNA: TGTGCCAGCAGCGCACGACAGGGTACTAGGTACATGAACACTGAAGCTTTCTTT.

This chain uses TRBV11-2 with TRBJ1-5, with unresolved D. V gave up 1 base and J gave up 7 bases, with 14 bases separating them. Germline V gene sequence: CDR1 SGHAT, CDR2 FQNNGV. The CDR3 has 15 amino acids. The CDR3 sequence is CASSLGGREGQPQHF. CDR3 bases: TGTGCCAGCAGCTTAGGCGGTCGAGAAGGCCAGCCCCAGCATTTT.

The chain's CDR3 is CAWGQGLAGNTIYF. CDR3 coding DNA: TGTGCCTGGGGACAGGGTTTGGCTGGAAACACCATATATTTT. The gene calls are TRBV30 and TRBJ1-3, with 8 bases matching TRBD1. The length of the CDR3 is 14 residues. V was clipped by 5 bases and J by 2 bases; unmatched bases: 5. Germline lookup yields CDR1 GTSNPN and CDR2 SVGIG (reference sequence).

J is TRBJ2-7 and V is TRBV10-3; 7 bases fit TRBD2. The CDR3 consists of 14 residues. Unmatched junction bases numbered 5, after V lost 4 bases and J lost 2 bases. Germline values: CDR1 ENHRY, CDR2 SYGVKD. The CDR3 sequence is CAISGPGTTYEQYF. The CDR3, as DNA: TGTGCCATCAGTGGGCCCGGGACTACCTACGAGCAGTACTTC.

This clone came up once. This chain joins TRBV6-5 and TRBJ2-5; 7 bases agree with TRBD1. This CDR3 has 12 amino acids. Germline CDR1 and CDR2: MNHEY and SVGAGI. Trimming cost V 5 bases and J 9 bases; bases outside gene matches: 6. DNA for the CDR3: TGTGCCAGCAGTCTGGACAGGAGCGCCCAGTACTTC. This encodes CASSLDRSAQYF.

A word on this clone: Different DNA sequences within this sample yield the same CDR3. The chain has TRBV28 and TRBJ1-2; 7 bases match TRBD1. CDR1 and CDR2 (germline): MDHEN, SYDVKM. Unmatched junction bases numbered 3, after V lost 6 bases and J lost 5 bases. This CDR3 comprises 12 residues. The CDR3 bases are TGTGCCAGCAGAGCAGGGGGGTATGGCTACACCTTC. Translated, it gives CASRAGGYGYTF.

V and J are TRBV2 and TRBJ1-2; 8 bases map to TRBD1. V shed 6 bases, J shed 8 bases, and the junction held 14 bases outside the gene matches. The CDR3 is 15 amino acids. The germline CDR1 and CDR2 sequences are SNHLY and FYNNEI. CDR3 region: CASSWIDRGKDGYTF. CDR3 DNA sequence: TGTGCCAGCAGCTGGATAGACAGGGGAAAAGACGGCTACACCTTC. Using reference TRBV2 and TRBJ1-2 for the parts outside the CDR3, the full variable domain is EPEVTQTPSHQVTQMGQEVILRCVPISNHLYFYWYRQILGQKVEFLVSFYNNEISEKSEIFDDQFSVERPDGSNFTLKIRSTKLEDSAMYFCASSWIDRGKDGYTFGSGTRLTVV.

The V and J genes are TRBV6-5 and TRBJ2-7, with 8 bases fitting TRBD1. V lost 4 bases and J lost 5; bases outside the gene matches: 13. This CDR3 spans 16 amino acids. The germline CDR1 and CDR2 sequences are MNHEY and SVGAGI. CDR3 in amino acids: CASSSRPPGGPNEQYV. CDR3 bases: TGTGCCAGCAGTTCCCGACCCCCAGGGGGCCCCAACGAGCAGTACGTC.

The CDR3 DNA reads TGCGCCAGCAGAAACCAGGGAACAGATACGCAGTATTTT. It yields the protein CASRNQGTDTQYF. This rearrangement joins TRBV5-1 to TRBJ2-3; D is perhaps TRBD1 (5 bases). CDR1 SGHRS and CDR2 YFSETQ come from the germline V gene. With 5 bases removed from V and 3 bases from J, the gap between germline ends came to 10 bases. This CDR3 comprises 13 residues.

In its sample, this clone was seen a few times. The chain couples TRBV7-3 to TRBJ1-6; tentatively, D is TRBD1 (5 bases). Germline V gene sequence: CDR1 SGHTA, CDR2 FQGTGA. Trimming removed 3 bases from V and 10 bases from J, with 10 bases in between. This CDR3 is 13 amino acids long. The CDR3 DNA is TGTGCCAGCAGCTTCCAGGGAGGGTCACCCCTCCACTTT. Amino acid sequence: CASSFQGGSPLHF.

The V and J genes are TRBV27 and TRBJ1-6, with D possibly being TRBD1 (5 bases). From germline, CDR1 is MNHEY and CDR2 SMNVEV (reference sequence). With 2 bases removed from V and 2 bases from J, the gap between germline ends came to 10 bases. The CDR3 has 16 residues. For the CDR3, the DNA is TGTGCCAGCAGTTTAGGCCGGACAACCTATAATTCACCCCTCCACTTT. This translates into CASSLGRTTYNSPLHF.

In DNA, the CDR3 is TGTGCCAGCAGCCTACAGGGGGAGGGTGGCTACACCTTC. Translating gives CASSLQGEGGYTF. The genes are TRBV7-9 and TRBJ1-2; 8 positions match TRBD1. V was pared by 5 bases and J by 7 bases, with 6 bases of the junction left unmatched. CDR3 length: 13 residues. Germline V gene sequence: CDR1 SEHNR, CDR2 FQNEAQ (reference sequence).

Remarks on this clone: The same CDR3 also results from other DNA sequences found in this sample. The chain joins TRBV9 to TRBJ1-1, with D possibly matching TRBD1 (5 bases). Germline V gene lookup returns CDR1 SGDLS and CDR2 YYNGEE. CDR3 length: 13 amino acids. Trimming took 0 bases from V and 3 from J, leaving 6 bases between them. CDR3 amino acids: CASSVGGDTEAFF. CDR3 DNA sequence: TGTGCCAGCAGCGTAGGGGGGGACACTGAAGCTTTCTTT.

J is TRBJ1-3 and V is TRBV9; no definite D call. Deletions cut 7 bases from V and 1 base from J, with 12 bases between. Germline-derived CDR1 and CDR2 are SGDLS and YYNGEE. The CDR3 is 14 amino acids. For the CDR3, the DNA is TGTGCCAGCGGCCCCAGGCAATCTGGAAACACCATATATTTT. Its translation is CASGPRQSGNTIYF. Filled out from reference TRBV9 and TRBJ1-3, the complete variable domain reads DSGVTQTPKHLITATGQRVTLRCSPRSGDLSVYWYQQSLDQGLQFLIQYYNGEERAKGNILERFSAQQFPDLHSELNLSSLELGDSALYFCASGPRQSGNTIYFGEGSWLTVV.

The chain has TRBV6-1 and TRBJ2-5, with a tentative D call TRBD2 (6 bases). The CDR3 spans 15 residues. V dropped 0 bases and J dropped 2 bases, with 10 bases sitting between them. The germline CDR1 and CDR2 sequences are MNHNS and SASEGT. CDR3 sequence reads: CASSEALARQETQYF. Written as DNA, the CDR3 is TGTGCCAGCAGTGAAGCCCTAGCGCGGCAAGAGACCCAGTACTTC.

The V call is TRBV5-1, the J call TRBJ1-6, with D unresolved. Trimming cost V 4 bases and J 5 bases, with 13 bases left between them. The germline gives CDR1 SGHRS, CDR2 YFSETQ. This CDR3 comprises 15 residues. The CDR3 spells CASSGGGSNNSPLHF. CDR3 bases: TGCGCCAGCAGCGGTGGAGGGTCGAATAATTCACCCCTCCACTTT. Full variable domain (missing parts from reference TRBV5-1 and TRBJ1-6): KAGVTQTPRYLIKTRGQQVTLSCSPISGHRSVSWYQQTPGQGLQFLFEYFSETQRNKGNFPGRFSGRQFSNSRSEMNVSTLELGDSALYLCASSGGGSNNSPLHFGNGTRLTVT.